This entry lists 15 T cell receptor beta chains sequenced from one sample in a study of cytomegalovirus exposure and HLA in healthy donors. PCR primers comprised 60 Vbeta and 13 Jbeta primers. The protocol was immunoSEQ multiplex PCR, while the TCRdb copy is restricted to in-frame clones and leaves out a portion. The sample shows roughly 130,000 clones, around 80% of them seen only once. The sample taken for sequencing was PBMCs. Receptor source: a man aged 25-40 years in good health and CMV-seronegative.

This chain connects TRBV28 to TRBJ1-2, with 8 bases identical to TRBD1. With 7 bases clipped from V and 5 bases from J, the junction kept 15 bases outside the gene matches. Germline V gene lookup returns CDR1 MDHEN and CDR2 SYDVKM. The CDR3 consists of 16 residues. As DNA, the CDR3 is TGTGCCAGCATGCCCGGCGGGACAGGAGAAAATTATGGCTACACCTTC. Translation gives CASMPGGTGENYGYTF.

The chain links TRBV28 to TRBJ1-6, with a tentative D call TRBD1 (5 bases). V lost 6 bases and J lost 5, with 8 bases in between. The CDR3 contains 13 residues. From germline, CDR1 is MDHEN and CDR2 SYDVKM. The CDR3 DNA sequence: TGTGCCAGCAGACTACAGGATAATTCACCCCTCCACTTT. This gives the protein CASRLQDNSPLHF. Supplemented by reference TRBV28 and TRBJ1-6, the full variable domain reads DVKVTQSSRYLVKRTGEKVFLECVQDMDHENMFWYRQDPGLGLRLIYFSYDVKMKEKGDIPEGYSVSREKKERFSLILESASTNQTSMYLCASRLQDNSPLHFGNGTRLTVT.

V is TRBV9 and J is TRBJ2-3, with D tentatively TRBD2 (6 bases). Per germline, CDR1 SGDLS and CDR2 YYNGEE. The V gene lost 2 bases and the J gene lost 0 bases, with 10 bases spanning the gap. This CDR3 region has 15 residues. CDR3 DNA sequence: TGTGCCAGCAGCGTTAGCGGCACTAGCACAGATACGCAGTATTTT. Translated: CASSVSGTSTDTQYF. The variable domain in full, completed from reference TRBV9 and TRBJ2-3, reads DSGVTQTPKHLITATGQRVTLRCSPRSGDLSVYWYQQSLDQGLQFLIQYYNGEERAKGNILERFSAQQFPDLHSELNLSSLELGDSALYFCASSVSGTSTDTQYFGPGTRLTVL.

The chain has TRBV11-2 and TRBJ2-7; 12 bases are a match to TRBD2. The V gene's germline CDR1 is SGHAT and CDR2 FQNNGV. V shed 0 bases, J shed 6 bases, and the junction held 12 bases outside the gene matches. The CDR3 covers 18 residues. DNA of the CDR3: TGTGCCAGCAGCTTAGATTCCCCCGCCCTAGCGGGGGGGGGCGAGCAGTACTTC. Protein: CASSLDSPALAGGGEQYF.

V and J are TRBV6-4 and TRBJ1-1; D is uncertain. The length of the CDR3 is 17 residues. Trimming took off 2 bases at V and 5 bases at J, with 21 bases between the two ends. CDR1 is MRHNA, CDR2 SNTAGT, per germline. This CDR3 reads CASSDQVESFFMTEAFF. Written as DNA, the CDR3 is TGTGCCAGCAGTGACCAGGTTGAAAGTTTTTTTATGACTGAAGCTTTCTTT.

This sequence joins TRBV6-1 and TRBJ2-7; the match to TRBD1 covers 10 bases. The CDR3 has 15 amino acids. Germline CDR1 and CDR2: MNHNS and SASEGT. The V gene end was trimmed by 1 base and the J gene end by 2 bases; junction bases not matched to a gene: 2. CDR3 region: CASSEEGQGTYEQYF. The CDR3 bases are TGTGCCAGCAGTGAAGAGGGACAGGGGACCTACGAGCAGTACTTC.

The V and J genes are TRBV14 and TRBJ1-1; the match to TRBD1 covers 10 bases. J was trimmed by 4 bases and V by 2 bases; bases with no gene match: 7. Germline V gene lookup returns CDR1 SGHDN and CDR2 FVKESK. CDR3 size: 16 residues. The CDR3 nucleotides read TGTGCCAGCAGCCAATGGGGTCGGACAGGGGGCACTGAAGCTTTCTTT. Residues: CASSQWGRTGGTEAFF. Supplemented by reference TRBV14 and TRBJ1-1, the full variable domain reads EAGVTQFPSHSVIEKGQTVTLRCDPISGHDNLYWYRRVMGKEIKFLLHFVKESKQDESGMPNNRFLAERTGGTYSTLKVQPAELEDSGVYFCASSQWGRTGGTEAFFGQGTRLTVV.

The CDR3, as DNA: TGTGCCAGCAACCCCGGGGGACGGGATTATGGCTACACCTTC. Translated: CASNPGGRDYGYTF. The genes are TRBV28 and TRBJ1-2; tentatively, D is TRBD1 (5 bases). V shed 7 bases and J shed 5 bases, with 17 bases lying between them. Germline V lookup: CDR1 MDHEN, CDR2 SYDVKM. This CDR3 is 14 amino acids long.

This rearrangement joins TRBV19 to TRBJ1-2; the match to TRBD1 covers 8 bases. CDR1 and CDR2 from the germline V gene are LNHDA and SQIVND (reference sequence). This CDR3 spans 16 amino acids. V lost 7 bases and J lost 6; bases outside the gene matches: 16. CDR3 protein: CASTQYQGQARHGYTF. CDR3 coding DNA: TGTGCCAGTACCCAGTATCAGGGACAGGCTAGACATGGCTACACCTTC.

The J gene is TRBJ1-4, the V gene TRBV30; TRBD1 aligns across 7 bases. Germline values: CDR1 GTSNPN, CDR2 SVGIG (reference sequence). V dropped 3 bases and J dropped 4; count of bases not matched to a gene: 5. The CDR3 sequence is 14 residues long. The CDR3 region is CAWSGGQNNEKLFF. In nucleotides, the CDR3 is TGTGCCTGGAGCGGGGGACAGAATAATGAAAAACTGTTTTTT.

This chain uses TRBV7-9 with TRBJ2-5; 13 nucleotides line up with TRBD2. The DNA end favors TRBJ2-7, so the J call may be wrong. CDR3 length: 15 residues. Looked up from germline, CDR1 is SEHNR and CDR2 is FQNEAQ (reference sequence). The CDR3 region has the DNA TGTGCCAGCAGCTCTGGACTAGCGGGGGCCTACGAGCAGTACTTC. Protein product: CASSSGLAGAYEQYF.

Comments on this clone: Since the CDR3 does not end with the conserved phenylalanine or tryptophan, this likely comes from a read error. The chain employs TRBV7-9 and TRBJ1-2; 10 bases match TRBD1. The CDR3 contains 16 residues. Trimming took 4 bases from V and 2 from J; bases not matched to a gene: 7. Germline-derived CDR1 and CDR2 are SEHNR and FQNEAQ (reference sequence). The CDR3 DNA is TGTGCCAGCAGCTCCGGGGAGACAGGGGGCAACTATGGCTACACCCTC. Encoded protein: CASSSGETGGNYGYTL.

This clone was seen only a few times. The rearrangement joins TRBV5-6 to TRBJ2-3; 13 positions match TRBD2. The CDR3 sequence is 17 residues long. J was trimmed by 4 bases and V by 5 bases; bases with no gene match: 10. Germline-derived CDR1 and CDR2 are SGHDT and YYEEEE. The CDR3, as DNA: TGTGCCAGCAGACGAATCCCCGGGACTAGCGGGGCAGATACGCAGTATTTT. Translation gives CASRRIPGTSGADTQYF.

This rearrangement joins TRBV2 to TRBJ2-7; TRBD2 matches 11 bases. Unmatched junction bases numbered 11, after V lost 4 bases and J lost 9 bases. The CDR3 length is 15 residues. From germline, CDR1 is SNHLY and CDR2 FYNNEI. CDR3 in DNA: TGTGCCAGCAGTGTGGTGACTAGCGGGGATCTAGGGCAGTACTTC. Encoded protein: CASSVVTSGDLGQYF.

The chain employs TRBV28 and TRBJ1-5; the D is unclear. Between the trimmed V and J ends, which lost 3 bases and 0 bases, there was a span of 12 bases. The V gene's germline CDR1 is MDHEN and CDR2 SYDVKM. The CDR3 consists of 16 residues. CDR3 in DNA: TGTGCCAGCAGTTTCCAGGCAGCTTATAGCAATCAGCCCCAGCATTTT. Its protein is CASSFQAAYSNQPQHF.